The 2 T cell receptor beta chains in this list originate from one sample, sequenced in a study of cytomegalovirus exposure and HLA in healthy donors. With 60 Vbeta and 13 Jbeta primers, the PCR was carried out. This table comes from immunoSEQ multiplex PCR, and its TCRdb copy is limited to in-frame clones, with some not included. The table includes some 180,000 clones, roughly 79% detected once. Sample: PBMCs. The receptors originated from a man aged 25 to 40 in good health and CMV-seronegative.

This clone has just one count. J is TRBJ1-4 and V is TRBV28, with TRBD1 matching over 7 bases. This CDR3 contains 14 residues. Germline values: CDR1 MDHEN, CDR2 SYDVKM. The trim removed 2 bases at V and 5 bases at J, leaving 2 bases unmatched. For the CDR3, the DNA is TGTGCCAGCAGTTTAGGGACAGAGAATGAAAAACTGTTTTTT. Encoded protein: CASSLGTENEKLFF.

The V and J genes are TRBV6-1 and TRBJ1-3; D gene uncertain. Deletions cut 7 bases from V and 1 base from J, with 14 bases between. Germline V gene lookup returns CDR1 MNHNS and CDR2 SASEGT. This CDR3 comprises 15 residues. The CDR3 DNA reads TGTGCCAGCACCCTCCAGCGAGAATCTGGAAACACCATATATTTT. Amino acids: CASTLQRESGNTIYF.